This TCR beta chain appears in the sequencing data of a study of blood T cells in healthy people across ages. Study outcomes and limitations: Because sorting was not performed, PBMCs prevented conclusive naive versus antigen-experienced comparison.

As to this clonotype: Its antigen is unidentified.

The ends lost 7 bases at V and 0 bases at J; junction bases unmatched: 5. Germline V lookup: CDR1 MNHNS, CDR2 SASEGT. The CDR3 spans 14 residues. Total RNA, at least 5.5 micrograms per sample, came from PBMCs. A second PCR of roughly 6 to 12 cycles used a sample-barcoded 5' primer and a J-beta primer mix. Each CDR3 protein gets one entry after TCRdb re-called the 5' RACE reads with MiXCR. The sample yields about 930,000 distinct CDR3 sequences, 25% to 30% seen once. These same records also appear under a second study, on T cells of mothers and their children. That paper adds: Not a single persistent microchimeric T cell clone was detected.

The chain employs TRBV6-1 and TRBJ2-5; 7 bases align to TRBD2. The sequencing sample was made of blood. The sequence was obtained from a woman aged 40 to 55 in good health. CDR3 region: CASNLAVHQETQYF. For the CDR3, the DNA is TGTGCCAGCAACCTAGCGGTACACCAAGAGACCCAGTACTTC.